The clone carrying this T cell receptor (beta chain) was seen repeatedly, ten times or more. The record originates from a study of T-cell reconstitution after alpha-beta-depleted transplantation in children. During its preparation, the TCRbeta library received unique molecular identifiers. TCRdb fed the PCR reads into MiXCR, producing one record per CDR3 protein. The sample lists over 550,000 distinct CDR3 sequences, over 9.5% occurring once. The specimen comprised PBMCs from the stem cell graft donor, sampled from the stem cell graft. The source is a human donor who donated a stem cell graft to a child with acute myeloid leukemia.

CDR3 region: CSARPGLAGVRGTDTQYF. CDR3 bases: TGCAGTGCTAGGCCGGGACTAGCGGGAGTAAGAGGCACAGATACGCAGTATTTT. V and J are TRBV20-1 and TRBJ2-3; 14 bases fit TRBD2. Trimming at V came to 3 bases and at J to 1 base, leaving 9 bases not matched to a gene. The germline CDR1 and CDR2 sequences are DFQATT and SNEGSKA (reference sequence). This CDR3 has 18 residues.